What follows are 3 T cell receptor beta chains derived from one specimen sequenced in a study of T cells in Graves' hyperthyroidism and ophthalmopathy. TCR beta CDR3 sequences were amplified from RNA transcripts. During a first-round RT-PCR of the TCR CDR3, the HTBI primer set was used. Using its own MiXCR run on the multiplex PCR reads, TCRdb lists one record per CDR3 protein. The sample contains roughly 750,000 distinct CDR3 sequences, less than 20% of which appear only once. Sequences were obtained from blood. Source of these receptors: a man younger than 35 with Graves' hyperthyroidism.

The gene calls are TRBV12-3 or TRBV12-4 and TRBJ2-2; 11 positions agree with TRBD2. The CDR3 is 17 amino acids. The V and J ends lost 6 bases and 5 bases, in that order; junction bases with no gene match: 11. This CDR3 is CASSRSGTSGGTGELFF. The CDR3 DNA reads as TGTGCCAGCAGCCGATCCGGGACTAGCGGAGGGACCGGGGAGCTGTTTTTT.

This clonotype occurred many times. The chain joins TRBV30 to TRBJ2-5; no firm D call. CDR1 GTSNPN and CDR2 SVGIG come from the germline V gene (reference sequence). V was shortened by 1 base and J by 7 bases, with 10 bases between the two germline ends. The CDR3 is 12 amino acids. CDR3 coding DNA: TGTGCCTGGAGTGGGCCTGGGCGGACCCAGTACTTC. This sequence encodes CAWSGPGRTQYF.

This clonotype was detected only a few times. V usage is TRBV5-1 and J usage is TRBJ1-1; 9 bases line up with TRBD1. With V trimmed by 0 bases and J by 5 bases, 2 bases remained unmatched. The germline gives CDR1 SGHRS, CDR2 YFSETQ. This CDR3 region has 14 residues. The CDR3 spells CASSLVGQGTEAFF. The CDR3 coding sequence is TGCGCCAGCAGCTTGGTAGGACAGGGGACTGAAGCTTTCTTT.